Detailed here is one TCR beta chain. The CDR3 contains 16 residues. With V trimmed by 6 bases and J by 5 bases, 14 bases remained unmatched. Germline CDR1 SNHLY, CDR2 FYNNEI. The data were taken from a study of T cell changes during pregnancy in multiple sclerosis. The method was immunoSEQ multiplex PCR; TCRdb's version includes in-frame clones alone and lacks a portion of them. The profile shows more than 35,000 clones, about 90% of them singletons. This sequence originates from a female donor in good health, enrolled as a control in a pregnancy study. Specimen: CD4+ T cells from peripheral blood mononuclear cells, collected in the third trimester of pregnancy. This rearrangement joins TRBV2 to TRBJ2-5; 8 nucleotides align to TRBD1. The CDR3 is CASRLQIQGVGETQYF. CDR3 bases: TGTGCCAGCAGGCTTCAGATACAGGGGGTCGGGGAGACCCAGTACTTC.